A selection of T cell receptor beta chains follows, all from one sample in a study of a mutant IDH1 vaccine in newly diagnosed glioma. These receptors have no known antigen. TCRdb's copy holds only in-frame clones and misses some; the assay was immunoSEQ multiplex PCR. The sample includes roughly 34,000 clones, 75% to 95% of them seen just once. The sample was PBMCs, taken from a glioma patient whose treatment included an IDH1 peptide vaccine. These TCRs come from a woman between 40 and 55 years old with glioma. Each CDR3 is given with its conserved first and last residue. The D gene is left open where the match is weak. Size is omitted from some rows. Given values are once, few, many or a class for expanded clones.

size	D	length	V	J	CDR3	DNA
-	-	13	TRBV2	TRBJ1-1	CASSEEGNTEAFF	TGTGCCAGCAGTGAAGAGGGGAACACTGAAGCTTTCTTT
-	-	15	TRBV19	TRBJ1-5	CASSNGAGSNQPQHF	TGTGCCAGTAGTAACGGGGCCGGTAGCAATCAGCCCCAGCATTTT
-	TRBD2	14	TRBV6-5	TRBJ2-1	CASTLAGGTNEQFF	TGTGCCAGCACCCTAGCGGGGGGAACCAATGAGCAGTTCTTC
-	-	12	TRBV4-1	TRBJ2-2	CASSQILGELFF	TGCGCCAGCAGCCAAATTCTAGGGGAGCTGTTTTTT
-	TRBD1	13	TRBV2	TRBJ2-7	CAIVTGENYEQYF	TGTGCCATTGTAACAGGGGAGAACTACGAGCAGTACTTC
-	-	14	TRBV7-2	TRBJ2-6	CASSRPPGANVLTF	TGTGCCAGCAGCCGTCCGCCTGGGGCCAACGTCCTGACTTTC
-	-	13	TRBV19	TRBJ2-1	CASSLAGENEQFF	TGTGCCAGTAGTCTAGCAGGGGAGAATGAGCAGTTCTTC
-	-	14	TRBV9	TRBJ1-1	CASSEALGGGEAFF	TGTGCCAGCAGCGAGGCCCTCGGGGGGGGTGAAGCTTTCTTT
-	-	14	TRBV10-3	TRBJ2-6	CAIRDSSGANVLTF	TGTGCCATCAGGGACAGCTCTGGGGCCAACGTCCTGACTTTC
once	-	15	TRBV5-4	TRBJ1-1	CASSLLLGRDGEAFF	TGTGCCAGCAGCTTGTTATTAGGTCGGGACGGTGAAGCTTTCTTT
-	-	12	TRBV2	TRBJ2-5	CASMGGQETQYF	TGTGCCAGCATGGGGGGTCAAGAGACCCAGTACTTC
-	TRBD1	16	TRBV10-1	TRBJ1-6	CASSDKQGIQNSPLHF	TGCGCCAGCAGTGACAAACAGGGGATCCAGAATTCACCCCTCCACTTT
-	-	13	TRBV30	TRBJ1-5	CAWSSRSNQPQHF	TGTGCCTGGAGTAGCCGGAGCAATCAGCCCCAGCATTTT
-	-	13	TRBV15	TRBJ2-3	CATSRDPGDTQYF	TGTGCCACCAGCAGAGATCCAGGAGATACGCAGTATTTT
-	-	11	TRBV5-1	TRBJ1-1	CASSLNTEAFF	TGCGCCAGCAGCTTGAACACTGAAGCTTTCTTT
-	-	9	TRBV10-3	TRBJ2-3	CAIGDTQYF	TGTGCCATAGGAGATACGCAGTATTTT
-	-	14	TRBV19	TRBJ1-5	CASSTTGKNQPQHF	TGTGCCAGTAGTACAACAGGGAAGAATCAGCCCCAGCATTTT
-	-	17	TRBV7-9	TRBJ2-1	CASSRPGALSSYNEQFF	TGTGCCAGCAGCCGCCCAGGGGCTTTAAGCTCCTACAATGAGCAGTTCTTC
-	TRBD2	16	TRBV4-2	TRBJ2-5	CASSPTSGGTQETQYF	TGTGCCAGCAGCCCCACTAGCGGGGGGACCCAAGAGACCCAGTACTTC
-	TRBD1	17	TRBV5-4	TRBJ2-7	CASSLGGTGIRSYEQYF	TGTGCCAGCAGCTTGGGCGGGACAGGCATTAGGTCCTACGAGCAGTACTTC
-	-	14	TRBV5-1	TRBJ2-7	CASSLGGLSYEQYF	TGCGCCAGCAGCTTGGGAGGACTCTCCTACGAGCAGTACTTC
-	-	11	TRBV7-2	TRBJ2-3	CASSLDPTQYF	TGTGCCAGCAGCTTAGATCCTACGCAGTATTTT
-	TRBD2	18	TRBV27	TRBJ2-2	CASMRSASGSRDTGELFF	TGTGCCAGCATGAGGTCGGCTAGCGGGAGCAGGGACACCGGGGAGCTGTTTTTT
-	-	14	TRBV5-4	TRBJ2-7	CASSSGTGSYEQYF	TGTGCCAGCAGCTCCGGAACTGGATCCTACGAGCAGTACTTC
-	TRBD1	13	TRBV5-6	TRBJ1-2	CASSSQGARGYTF	TGTGCCAGCAGCTCCCAGGGGGCGCGTGGCTACACCTTC
-	-	14	TRBV5-6	TRBJ1-2	CASSSQRAYYGYTF	TGTGCCAGCAGCTCACAACGGGCCTACTATGGCTACACCTTC
-	TRBD1	16	TRBV27	TRBJ2-3	CASSQYRDRDTDTQYF	TGTGCCAGCAGTCAATACCGGGACAGAGACACAGATACGCAGTATTTT